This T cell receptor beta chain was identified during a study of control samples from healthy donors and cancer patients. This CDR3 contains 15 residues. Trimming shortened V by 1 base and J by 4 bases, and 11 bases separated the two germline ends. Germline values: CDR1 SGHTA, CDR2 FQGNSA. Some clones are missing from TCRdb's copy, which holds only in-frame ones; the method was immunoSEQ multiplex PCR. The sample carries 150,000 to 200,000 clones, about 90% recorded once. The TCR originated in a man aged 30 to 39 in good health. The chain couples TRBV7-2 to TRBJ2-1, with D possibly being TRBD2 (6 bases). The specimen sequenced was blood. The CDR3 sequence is CASSLGTGLYNEQFF. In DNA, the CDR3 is TGTGCCAGCAGCTTAGGAACTGGACTATACAATGAGCAGTTCTTC.